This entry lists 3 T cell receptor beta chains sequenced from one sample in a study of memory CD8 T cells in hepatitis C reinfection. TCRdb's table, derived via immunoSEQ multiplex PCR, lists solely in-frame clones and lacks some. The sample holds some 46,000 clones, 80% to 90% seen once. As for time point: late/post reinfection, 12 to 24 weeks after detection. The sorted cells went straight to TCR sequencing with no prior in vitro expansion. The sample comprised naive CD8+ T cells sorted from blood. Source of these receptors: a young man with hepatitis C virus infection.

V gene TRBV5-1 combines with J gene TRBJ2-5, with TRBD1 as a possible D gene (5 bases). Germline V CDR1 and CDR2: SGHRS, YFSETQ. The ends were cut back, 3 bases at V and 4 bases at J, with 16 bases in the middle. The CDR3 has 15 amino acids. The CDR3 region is CASSSWTPWTETQYF. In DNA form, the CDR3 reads TGCGCCAGCAGCTCTTGGACACCCTGGACAGAGACCCAGTACTTC.

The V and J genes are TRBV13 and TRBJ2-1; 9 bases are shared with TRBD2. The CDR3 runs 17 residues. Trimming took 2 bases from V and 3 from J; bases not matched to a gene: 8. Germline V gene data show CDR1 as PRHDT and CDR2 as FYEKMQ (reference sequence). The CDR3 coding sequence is TGTGCCAGCAGCTTATCCCTTAGCGGGGGAATCTACAATGAGCAGTTCTTC. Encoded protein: CASSLSLSGGIYNEQFF.

CDR3 bases: TGTGCCTGGAGTGTACTCGGGGACACCGGGGAGCTGTTTTTT. Translating it yields CAWSVLGDTGELFF. The chain links TRBV30 to TRBJ2-2, with TRBD2 as a possible D gene (5 bases). From germline, CDR1 is GTSNPN and CDR2 SVGIG (reference sequence). CDR3 length equals 14 residues. Trimming left V 0 bases short and J 3 bases short, with 8 bases between.